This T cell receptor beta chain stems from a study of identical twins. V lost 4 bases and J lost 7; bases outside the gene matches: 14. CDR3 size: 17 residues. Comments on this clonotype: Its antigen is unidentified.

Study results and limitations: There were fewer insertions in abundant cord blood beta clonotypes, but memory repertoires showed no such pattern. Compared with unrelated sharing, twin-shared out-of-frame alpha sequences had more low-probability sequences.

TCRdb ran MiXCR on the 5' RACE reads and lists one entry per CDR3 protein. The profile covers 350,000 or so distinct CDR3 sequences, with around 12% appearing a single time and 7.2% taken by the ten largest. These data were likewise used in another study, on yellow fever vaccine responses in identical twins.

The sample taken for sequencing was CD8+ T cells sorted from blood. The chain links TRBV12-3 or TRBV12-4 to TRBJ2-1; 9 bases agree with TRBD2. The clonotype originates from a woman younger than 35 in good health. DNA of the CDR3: TGTGCCAGCAGTTCCCCCTTGCGGGAGGGCCTGGGTAATGAGCAGTTCTTC. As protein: CASSSPLREGLGNEQFF.